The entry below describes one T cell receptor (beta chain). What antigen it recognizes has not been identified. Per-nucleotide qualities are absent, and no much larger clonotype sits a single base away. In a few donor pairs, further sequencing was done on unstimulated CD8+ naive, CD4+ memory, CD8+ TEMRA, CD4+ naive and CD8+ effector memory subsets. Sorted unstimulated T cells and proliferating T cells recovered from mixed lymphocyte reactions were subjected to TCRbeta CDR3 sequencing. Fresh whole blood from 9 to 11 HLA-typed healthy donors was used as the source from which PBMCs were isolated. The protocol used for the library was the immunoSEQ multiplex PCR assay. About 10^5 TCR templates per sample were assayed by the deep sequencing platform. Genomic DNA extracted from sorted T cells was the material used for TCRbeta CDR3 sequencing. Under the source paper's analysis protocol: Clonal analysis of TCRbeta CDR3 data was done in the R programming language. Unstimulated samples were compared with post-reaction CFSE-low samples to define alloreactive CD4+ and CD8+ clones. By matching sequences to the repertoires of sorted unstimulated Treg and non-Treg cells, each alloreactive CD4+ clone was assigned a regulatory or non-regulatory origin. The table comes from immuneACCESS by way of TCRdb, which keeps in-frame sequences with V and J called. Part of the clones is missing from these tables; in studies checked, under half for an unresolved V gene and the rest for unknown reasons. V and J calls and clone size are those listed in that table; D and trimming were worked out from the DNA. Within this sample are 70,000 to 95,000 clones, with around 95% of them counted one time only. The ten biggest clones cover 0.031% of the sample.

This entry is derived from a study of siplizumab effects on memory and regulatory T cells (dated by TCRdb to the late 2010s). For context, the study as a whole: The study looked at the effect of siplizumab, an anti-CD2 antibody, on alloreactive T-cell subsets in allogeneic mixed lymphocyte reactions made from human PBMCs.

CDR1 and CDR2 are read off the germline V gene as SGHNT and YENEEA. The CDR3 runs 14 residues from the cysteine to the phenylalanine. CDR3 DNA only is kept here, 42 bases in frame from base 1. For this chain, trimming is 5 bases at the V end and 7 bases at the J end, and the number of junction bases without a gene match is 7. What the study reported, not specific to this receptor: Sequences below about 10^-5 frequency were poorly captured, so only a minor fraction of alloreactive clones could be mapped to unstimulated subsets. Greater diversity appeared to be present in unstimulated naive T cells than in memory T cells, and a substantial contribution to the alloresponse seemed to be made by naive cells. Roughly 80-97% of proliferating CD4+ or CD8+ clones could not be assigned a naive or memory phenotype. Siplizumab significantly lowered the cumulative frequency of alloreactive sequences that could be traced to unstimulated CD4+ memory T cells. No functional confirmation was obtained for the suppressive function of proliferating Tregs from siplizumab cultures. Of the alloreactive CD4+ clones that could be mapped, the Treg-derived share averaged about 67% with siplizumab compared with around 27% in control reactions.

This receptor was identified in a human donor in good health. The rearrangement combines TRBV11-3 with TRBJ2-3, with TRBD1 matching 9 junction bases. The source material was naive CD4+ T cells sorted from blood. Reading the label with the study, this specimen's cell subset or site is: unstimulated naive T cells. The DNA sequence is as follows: TGTGCCAGCAGCCTCGGGACAGGGTTAAATACGCAGTATTTT. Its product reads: CASSLGTGLNTQYF.